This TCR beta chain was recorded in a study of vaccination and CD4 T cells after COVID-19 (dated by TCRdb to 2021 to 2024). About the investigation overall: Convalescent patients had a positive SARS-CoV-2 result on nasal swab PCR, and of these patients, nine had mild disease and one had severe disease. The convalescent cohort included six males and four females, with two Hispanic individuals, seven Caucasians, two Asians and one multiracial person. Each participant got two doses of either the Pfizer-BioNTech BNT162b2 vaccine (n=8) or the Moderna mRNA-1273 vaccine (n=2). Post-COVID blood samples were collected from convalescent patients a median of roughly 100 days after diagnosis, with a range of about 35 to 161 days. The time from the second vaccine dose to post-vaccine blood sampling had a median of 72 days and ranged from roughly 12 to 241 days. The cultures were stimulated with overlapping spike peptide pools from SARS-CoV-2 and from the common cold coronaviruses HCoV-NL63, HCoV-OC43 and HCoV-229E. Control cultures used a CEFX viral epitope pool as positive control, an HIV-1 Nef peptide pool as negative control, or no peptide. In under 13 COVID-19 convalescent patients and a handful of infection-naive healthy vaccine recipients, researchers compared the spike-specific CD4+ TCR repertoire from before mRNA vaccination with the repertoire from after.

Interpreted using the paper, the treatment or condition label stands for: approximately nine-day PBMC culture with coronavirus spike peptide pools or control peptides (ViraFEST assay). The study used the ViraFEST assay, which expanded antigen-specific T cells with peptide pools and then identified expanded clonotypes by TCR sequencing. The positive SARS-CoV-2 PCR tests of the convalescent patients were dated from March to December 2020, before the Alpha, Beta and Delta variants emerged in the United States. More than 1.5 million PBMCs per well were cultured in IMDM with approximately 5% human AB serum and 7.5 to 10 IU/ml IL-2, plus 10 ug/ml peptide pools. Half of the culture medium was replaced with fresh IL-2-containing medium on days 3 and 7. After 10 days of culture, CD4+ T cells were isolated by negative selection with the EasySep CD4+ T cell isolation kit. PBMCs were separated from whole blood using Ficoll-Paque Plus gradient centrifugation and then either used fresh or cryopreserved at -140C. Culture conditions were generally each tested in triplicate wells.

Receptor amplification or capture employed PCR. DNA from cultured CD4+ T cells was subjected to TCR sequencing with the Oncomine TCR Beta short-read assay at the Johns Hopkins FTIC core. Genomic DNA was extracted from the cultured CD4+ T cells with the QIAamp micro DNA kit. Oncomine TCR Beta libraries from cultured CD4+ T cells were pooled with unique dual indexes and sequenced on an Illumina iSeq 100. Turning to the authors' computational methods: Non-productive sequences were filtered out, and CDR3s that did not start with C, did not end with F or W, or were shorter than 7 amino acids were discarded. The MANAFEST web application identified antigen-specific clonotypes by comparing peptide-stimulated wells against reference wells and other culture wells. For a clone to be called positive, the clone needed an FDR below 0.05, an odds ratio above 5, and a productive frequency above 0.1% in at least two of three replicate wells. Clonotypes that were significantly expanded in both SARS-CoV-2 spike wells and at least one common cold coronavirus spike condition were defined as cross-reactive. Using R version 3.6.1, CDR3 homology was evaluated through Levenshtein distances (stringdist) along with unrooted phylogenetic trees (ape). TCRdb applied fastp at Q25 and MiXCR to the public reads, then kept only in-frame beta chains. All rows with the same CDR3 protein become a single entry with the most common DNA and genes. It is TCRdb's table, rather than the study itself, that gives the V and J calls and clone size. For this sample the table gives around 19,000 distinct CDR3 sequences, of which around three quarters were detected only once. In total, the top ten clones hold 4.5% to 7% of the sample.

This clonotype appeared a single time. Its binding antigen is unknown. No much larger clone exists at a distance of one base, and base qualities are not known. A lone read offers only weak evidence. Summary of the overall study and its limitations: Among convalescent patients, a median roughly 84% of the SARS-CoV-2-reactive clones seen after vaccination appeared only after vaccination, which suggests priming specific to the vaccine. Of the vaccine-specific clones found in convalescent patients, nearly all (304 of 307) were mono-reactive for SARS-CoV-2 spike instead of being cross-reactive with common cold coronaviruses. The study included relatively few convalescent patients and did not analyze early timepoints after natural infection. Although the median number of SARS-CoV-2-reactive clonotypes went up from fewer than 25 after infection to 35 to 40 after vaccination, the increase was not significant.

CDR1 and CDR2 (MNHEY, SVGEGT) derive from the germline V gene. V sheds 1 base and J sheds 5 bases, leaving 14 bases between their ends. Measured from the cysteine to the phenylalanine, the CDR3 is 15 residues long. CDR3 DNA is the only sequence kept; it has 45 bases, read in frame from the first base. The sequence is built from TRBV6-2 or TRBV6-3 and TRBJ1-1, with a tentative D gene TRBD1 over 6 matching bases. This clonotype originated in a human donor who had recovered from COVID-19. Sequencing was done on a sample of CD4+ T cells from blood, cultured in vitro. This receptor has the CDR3 CASSYYAGAGTEAFF. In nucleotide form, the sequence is TGTGCCAGCAGTTACTACGCGGGGGCAGGTACTGAAGCTTTCTTT.